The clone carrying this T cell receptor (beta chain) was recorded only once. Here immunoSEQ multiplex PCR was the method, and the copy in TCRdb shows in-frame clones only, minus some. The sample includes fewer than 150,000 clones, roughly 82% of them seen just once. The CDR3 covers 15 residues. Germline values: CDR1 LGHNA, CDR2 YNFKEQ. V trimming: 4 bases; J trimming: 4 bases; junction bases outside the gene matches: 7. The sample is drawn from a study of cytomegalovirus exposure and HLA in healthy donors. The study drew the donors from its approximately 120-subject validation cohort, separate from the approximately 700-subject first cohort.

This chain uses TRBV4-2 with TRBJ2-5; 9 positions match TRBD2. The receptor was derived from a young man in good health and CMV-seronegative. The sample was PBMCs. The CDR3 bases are TGTGCCAGCAGCCTCGCCGGGACTAGCCTAGAGACCCAGTACTTC. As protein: CASSLAGTSLETQYF.